This T cell receptor (beta chain) was obtained from a study of blood T cell repertoires in COVID-19. In the study overall: COVID-19 samples from acute and convalescent phases originated in the United States, Italy and Spain. Sample material is recorded as cDNA or gDNA derived from T cells, B-cell-depleted T cells, or PBMCs.

Authors' data handling: By means of reference gene primer amplification, nucleated cell counts were estimated. The repertoire was sequenced with immunoSEQ multiplex PCR; TCRdb's copy has only in-frame clones and lacks some. V and J calls and clone size are given by that table; D and trimming were obtained from the DNA. The data contain 150,000 to 200,000 clones, roughly four fifths of them singletons. The TCR sequence derives from a man aged 40-49 years who had recovered from COVID-19. Sequenced: peripheral blood.

The DNA for the CDR3 is TGTGCCAGCAGCAGCCGGGACACCAGGTACACCTTC. This codes for CASSSRDTRYTF. The chain recombines TRBV11-3 with TRBJ1-2, with D possibly being TRBD1 (6 bases). Germline CDR1 SGHNT, CDR2 YENEEA. The CDR3 runs to 12 residues. V lost 5 bases to trimming and J lost 11 bases, with 15 bases between them.